A selection of T cell receptor beta chains follows, all from one sample in a study of OX40 agonist ivuxolimab in advanced cancers. Sequencing was performed with immunoSEQ multiplex PCR; in TCRdb, only in-frame clones are kept and a portion is missing. The repertoire holds tens of thousands of clones, with approximately 85% as singletons. Here the sequenced sample was CD4+ or CD8+ T cells sorted from blood, taken in a trial of the OX40 agonist ivuxolimab. The receptor source for this set is an adult with an advanced solid tumor such as melanoma, head and neck, liver or kidney cancer. CDR3s leave out the opening cysteine and the closing phenylalanine or tryptophan.

>TRBV29-1
SVDRSSYGYT
>TRBV11-2
ASSLGEKETQY
>TRBV7-2
ASSSRPGQGNNQPQH
>TRBV11-2
ASSRRGSYEQY
>TRBV4-1
ASSQGTPKGSYEQY
>TRBV5-4
ASSVTGTVNTEAF
>TRBV30
AWSGPTGSNQPQH
>TRBV29-1
SVVPWGTGGEQY
>TRBV11-2
ASTLLLAGGQETQY
>TRBV11-1
ASSHSGSAGTQY
>TRBV7-6
ASSSTSGRGNEQF
>TRBV7-9
ASSFSLLNTEAF
>TRBV18
ASSQTSGNTGELF
>TRBV19
ASTPRGVSSTDTQY
>TRBV29-1
SVEKRGQQGGGFGYT
>TRBV5-1
ASSSQGINTEAF
>TRBV2
ASSEAPGLAVYNEQF
>TRBV7-3
ASSRGQNNEQF
>TRBV10-3
AITADRAYTEAF